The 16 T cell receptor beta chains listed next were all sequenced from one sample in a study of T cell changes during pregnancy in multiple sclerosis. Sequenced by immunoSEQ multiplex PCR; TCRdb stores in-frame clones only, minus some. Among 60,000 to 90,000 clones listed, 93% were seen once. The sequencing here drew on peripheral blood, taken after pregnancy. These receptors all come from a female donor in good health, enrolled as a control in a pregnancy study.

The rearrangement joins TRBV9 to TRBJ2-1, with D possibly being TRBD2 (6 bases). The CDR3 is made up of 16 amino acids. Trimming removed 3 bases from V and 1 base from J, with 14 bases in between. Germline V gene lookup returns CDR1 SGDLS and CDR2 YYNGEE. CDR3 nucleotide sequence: TGTGCCAGCAGCGAACATTCGGGAGCGTCCTACAATGAGCAGTTCTTC. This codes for CASSEHSGASYNEQFF.

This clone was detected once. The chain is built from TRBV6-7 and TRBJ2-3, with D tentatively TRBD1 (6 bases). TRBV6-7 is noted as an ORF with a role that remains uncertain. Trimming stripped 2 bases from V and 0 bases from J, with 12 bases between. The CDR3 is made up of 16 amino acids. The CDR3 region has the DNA TGTGCCAGCAGTTACCGGGACATTGCTAGCACAGATACGCAGTATTTT. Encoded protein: CASSYRDIASTDTQYF.

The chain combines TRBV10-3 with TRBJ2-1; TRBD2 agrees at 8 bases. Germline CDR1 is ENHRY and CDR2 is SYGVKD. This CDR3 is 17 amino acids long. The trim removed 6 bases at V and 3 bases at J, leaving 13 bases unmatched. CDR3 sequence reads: CAISPGTRDLIYNEQFF. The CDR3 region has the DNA TGTGCCATCAGCCCCGGGACTAGGGACTTAATCTACAATGAGCAGTTCTTC.

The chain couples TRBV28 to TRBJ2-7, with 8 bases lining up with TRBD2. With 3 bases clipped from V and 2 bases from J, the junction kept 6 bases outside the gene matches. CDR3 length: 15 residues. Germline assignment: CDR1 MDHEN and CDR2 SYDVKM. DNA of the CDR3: TGTGCCAGCAGTTTCTCCCAGCGGGGGACCTACGAGCAGTACTTC. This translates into CASSFSQRGTYEQYF.

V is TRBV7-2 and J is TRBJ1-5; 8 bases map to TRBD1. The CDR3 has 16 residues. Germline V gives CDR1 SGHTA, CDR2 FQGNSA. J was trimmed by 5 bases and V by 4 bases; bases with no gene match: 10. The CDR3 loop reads CASSSNAGTGHQPQHF. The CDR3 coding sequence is TGTGCCAGCAGCTCCAACGCAGGGACAGGCCATCAGCCCCAGCATTTT.

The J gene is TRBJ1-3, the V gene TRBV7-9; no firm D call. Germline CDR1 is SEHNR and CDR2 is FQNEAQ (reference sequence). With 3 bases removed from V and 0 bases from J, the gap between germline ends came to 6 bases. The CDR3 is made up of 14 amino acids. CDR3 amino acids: CASSLGVSGNTIYF. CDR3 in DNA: TGTGCCAGCAGCTTGGGAGTCTCTGGAAACACCATATATTTT. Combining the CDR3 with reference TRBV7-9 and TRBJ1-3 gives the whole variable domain DTGVSQNPRHKITKRGQNVTFRCDPISEHNRLYWYRQTLGQGPEFLTYFQNEAQLEKSRLLSDRFSAERPKGSFSTLEIQRTEQGDSAMYLCASSLGVSGNTIYFGEGSWLTVV.

In DNA form, the CDR3 reads TGTGCCTGGAGTAGACTCGATAGCAATCAGCCCCAGCATTTT. Translated, it gives CAWSRLDSNQPQHF. The chain links TRBV30 to TRBJ1-5; D not certain. This CDR3 has 14 residues. V gave up 2 bases and J gave up 0 bases, with 8 bases separating them. The germline V gene has CDR1 GTSNPN and CDR2 SVGIG (reference sequence).

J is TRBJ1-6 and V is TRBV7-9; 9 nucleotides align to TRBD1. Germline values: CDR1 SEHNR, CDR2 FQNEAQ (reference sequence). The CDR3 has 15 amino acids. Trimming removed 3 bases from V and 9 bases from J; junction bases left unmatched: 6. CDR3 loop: CASSFWGQGGSPLHF. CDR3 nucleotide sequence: TGTGCCAGCAGCTTTTGGGGACAGGGAGGTTCACCCCTCCACTTT.

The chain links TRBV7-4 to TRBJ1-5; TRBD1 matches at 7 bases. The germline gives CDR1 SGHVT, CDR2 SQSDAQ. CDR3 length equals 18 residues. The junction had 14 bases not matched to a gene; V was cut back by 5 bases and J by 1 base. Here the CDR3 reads CASSPDRVFFRSNQPQHF. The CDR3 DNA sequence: TGTGCCAGCAGCCCCGACAGGGTGTTTTTTCGCAGCAATCAGCCCCAGCATTTT.

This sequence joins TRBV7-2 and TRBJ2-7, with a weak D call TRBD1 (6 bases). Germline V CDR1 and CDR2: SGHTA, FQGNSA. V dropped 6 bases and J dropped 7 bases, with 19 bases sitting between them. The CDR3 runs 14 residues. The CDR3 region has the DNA TGTGCCAGCAGTTTCGAGACAGGCCTGCGGGAGCAGTACTTC. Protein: CASSFETGLREQYF.

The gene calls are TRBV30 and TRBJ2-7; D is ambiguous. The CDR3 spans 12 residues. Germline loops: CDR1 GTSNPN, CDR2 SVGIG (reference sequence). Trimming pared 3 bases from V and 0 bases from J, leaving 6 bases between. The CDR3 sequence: CAWSRRSYEQYF. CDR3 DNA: TGTGCCTGGAGCAGGCGCTCCTACGAGCAGTACTTC.

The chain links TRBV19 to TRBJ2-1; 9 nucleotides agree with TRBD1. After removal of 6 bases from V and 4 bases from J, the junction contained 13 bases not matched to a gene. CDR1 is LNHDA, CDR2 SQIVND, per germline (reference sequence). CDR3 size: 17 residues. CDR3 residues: CASRRGGWTGAYNEQFF. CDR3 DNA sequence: TGTGCCAGTAGGAGAGGGGGGTGGACAGGGGCTTACAATGAGCAGTTCTTC. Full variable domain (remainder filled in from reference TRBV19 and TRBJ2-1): DGGITQSPKYLFRKEGQNVTLSCEQNLNHDAMYWYRQDPGQGLRLIYYSQIVNDFQKGDIAEGYSVSREKKESFPLTVTSAQKNPTAFYLCASRRGGWTGAYNEQFFGPGTRLTVL.

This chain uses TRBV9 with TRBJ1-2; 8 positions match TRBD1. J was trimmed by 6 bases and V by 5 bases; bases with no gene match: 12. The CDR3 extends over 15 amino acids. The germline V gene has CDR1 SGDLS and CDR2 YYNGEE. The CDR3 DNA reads TGTGCCAGCAGTTTAACCCGGACAGGGCGGCATGGCTACACCTTC. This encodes CASSLTRTGRHGYTF.

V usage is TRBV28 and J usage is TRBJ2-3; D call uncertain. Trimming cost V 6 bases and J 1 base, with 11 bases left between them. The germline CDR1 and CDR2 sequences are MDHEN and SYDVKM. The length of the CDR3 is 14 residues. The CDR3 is CASSLIEGTDTQYF. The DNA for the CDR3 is TGTGCCAGCAGCCTTATAGAAGGCACAGATACGCAGTATTTT.

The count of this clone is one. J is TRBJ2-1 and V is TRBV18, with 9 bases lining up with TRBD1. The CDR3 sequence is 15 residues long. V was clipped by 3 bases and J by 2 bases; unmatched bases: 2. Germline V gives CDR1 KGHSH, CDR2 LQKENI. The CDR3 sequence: CASSPTGGPYNEQFF. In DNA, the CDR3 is TGTGCCAGCTCACCGACAGGGGGGCCCTACAATGAGCAGTTCTTC.

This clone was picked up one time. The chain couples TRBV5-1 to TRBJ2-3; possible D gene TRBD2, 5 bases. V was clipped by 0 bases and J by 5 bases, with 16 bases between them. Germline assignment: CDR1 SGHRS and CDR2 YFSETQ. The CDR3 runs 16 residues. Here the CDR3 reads CASSLESGSRLDTQYF. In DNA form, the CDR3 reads TGCGCCAGCAGCTTGGAGTCGGGGTCACGGCTAGATACGCAGTATTTT. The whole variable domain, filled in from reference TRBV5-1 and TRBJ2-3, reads KAGVTQTPRYLIKTRGQQVTLSCSPISGHRSVSWYQQTPGQGLQFLFEYFSETQRNKGNFPGRFSGRQFSNSRSEMNVSTLELGDSALYLCASSLESGSRLDTQYFGPGTRLTVL.